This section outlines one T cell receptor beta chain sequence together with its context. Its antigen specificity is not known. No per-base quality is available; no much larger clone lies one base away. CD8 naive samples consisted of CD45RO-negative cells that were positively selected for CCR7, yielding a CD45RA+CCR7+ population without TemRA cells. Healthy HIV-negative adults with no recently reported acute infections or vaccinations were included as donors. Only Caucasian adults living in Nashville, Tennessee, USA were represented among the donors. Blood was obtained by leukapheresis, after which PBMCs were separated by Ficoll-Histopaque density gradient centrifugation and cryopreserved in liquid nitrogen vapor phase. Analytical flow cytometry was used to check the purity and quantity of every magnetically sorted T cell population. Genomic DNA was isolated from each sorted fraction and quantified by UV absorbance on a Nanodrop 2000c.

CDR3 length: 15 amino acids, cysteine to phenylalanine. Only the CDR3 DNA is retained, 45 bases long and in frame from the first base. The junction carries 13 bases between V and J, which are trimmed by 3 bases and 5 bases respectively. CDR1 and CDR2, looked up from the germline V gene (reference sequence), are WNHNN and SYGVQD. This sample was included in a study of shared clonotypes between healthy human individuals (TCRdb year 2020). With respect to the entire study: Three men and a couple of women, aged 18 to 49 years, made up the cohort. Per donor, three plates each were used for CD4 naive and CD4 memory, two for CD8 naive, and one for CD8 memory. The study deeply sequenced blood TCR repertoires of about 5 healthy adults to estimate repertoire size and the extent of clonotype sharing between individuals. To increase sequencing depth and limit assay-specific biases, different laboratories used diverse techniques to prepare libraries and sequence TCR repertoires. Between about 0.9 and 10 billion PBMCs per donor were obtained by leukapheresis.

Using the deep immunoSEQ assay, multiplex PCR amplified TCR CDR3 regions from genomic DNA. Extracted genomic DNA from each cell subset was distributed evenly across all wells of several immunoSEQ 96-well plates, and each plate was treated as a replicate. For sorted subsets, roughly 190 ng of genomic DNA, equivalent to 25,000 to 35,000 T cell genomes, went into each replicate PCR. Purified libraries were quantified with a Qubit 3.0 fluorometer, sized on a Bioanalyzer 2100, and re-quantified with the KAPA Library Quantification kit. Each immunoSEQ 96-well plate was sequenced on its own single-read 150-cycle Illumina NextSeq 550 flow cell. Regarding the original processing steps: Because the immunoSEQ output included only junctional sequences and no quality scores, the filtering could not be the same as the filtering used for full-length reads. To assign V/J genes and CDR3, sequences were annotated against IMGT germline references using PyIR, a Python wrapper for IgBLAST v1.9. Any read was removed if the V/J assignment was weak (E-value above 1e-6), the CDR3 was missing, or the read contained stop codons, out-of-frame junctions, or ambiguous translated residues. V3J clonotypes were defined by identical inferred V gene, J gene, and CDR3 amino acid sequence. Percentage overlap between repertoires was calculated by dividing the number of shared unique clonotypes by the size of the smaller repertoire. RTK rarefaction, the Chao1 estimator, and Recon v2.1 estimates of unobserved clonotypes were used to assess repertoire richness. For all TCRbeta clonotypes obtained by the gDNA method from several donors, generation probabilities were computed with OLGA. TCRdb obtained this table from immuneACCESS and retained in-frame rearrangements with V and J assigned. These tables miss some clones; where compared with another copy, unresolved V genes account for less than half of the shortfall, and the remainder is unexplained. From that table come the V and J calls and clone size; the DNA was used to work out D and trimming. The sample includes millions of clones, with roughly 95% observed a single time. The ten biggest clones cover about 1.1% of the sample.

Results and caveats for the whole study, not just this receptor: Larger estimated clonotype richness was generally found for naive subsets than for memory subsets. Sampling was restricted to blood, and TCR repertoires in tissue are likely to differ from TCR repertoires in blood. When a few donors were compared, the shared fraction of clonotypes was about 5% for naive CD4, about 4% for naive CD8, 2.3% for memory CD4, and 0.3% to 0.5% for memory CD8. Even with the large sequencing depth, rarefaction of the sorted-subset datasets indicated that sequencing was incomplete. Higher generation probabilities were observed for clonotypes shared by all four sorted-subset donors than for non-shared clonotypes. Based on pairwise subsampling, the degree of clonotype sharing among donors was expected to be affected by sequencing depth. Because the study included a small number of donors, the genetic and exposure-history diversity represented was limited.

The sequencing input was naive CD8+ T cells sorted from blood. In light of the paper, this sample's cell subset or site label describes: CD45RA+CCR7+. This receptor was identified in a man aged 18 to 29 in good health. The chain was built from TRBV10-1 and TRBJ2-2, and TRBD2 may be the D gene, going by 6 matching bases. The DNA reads TGCGCCAGCAGTGATATGGAGGGAGGAACCGGGGAGCTGTTTTTT. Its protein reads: CASSDMEGGTGELFF.